Sequencing of this T cell receptor beta chain was carried out in a study of beta chain features in type 1 diabetes. Study-level results: When Type 1 diabetes patients were examined, their TCRB CDR3s proved moderately but significantly shorter in all four CD4+ subsets.

The CDR3 loop spans 13 amino acids. V lost 0 bases and J 4 bases, leaving 7 bases between the germline ends. CDR1 is SGHRS and CDR2 is YFSETQ in the germline V gene. The whole isolated RNA underwent reverse transcription, so sequencing captured expressed TCRB transcripts. Repertoires were generated with immunoSEQ multiplex PCR, while TCRdb's copy carries only in-frame clones and drops some. The sample includes hundreds of thousands of clones, over 10% seen only once; the top ten take less than 0.025%. This clone has a handful of counts. Its antigen is as yet unknown. The clonotype comes from a young man with type 1 diabetes. The chain carries TRBV5-1 and TRBJ1-2; no clear D gene. What was sequenced was naive CD4+ T cells from blood. The CDR3 sequence: CASSLAEFYGYTF. CDR3 DNA sequence: TGCGCCAGCAGCTTGGCCGAGTTCTATGGCTACACCTTC.